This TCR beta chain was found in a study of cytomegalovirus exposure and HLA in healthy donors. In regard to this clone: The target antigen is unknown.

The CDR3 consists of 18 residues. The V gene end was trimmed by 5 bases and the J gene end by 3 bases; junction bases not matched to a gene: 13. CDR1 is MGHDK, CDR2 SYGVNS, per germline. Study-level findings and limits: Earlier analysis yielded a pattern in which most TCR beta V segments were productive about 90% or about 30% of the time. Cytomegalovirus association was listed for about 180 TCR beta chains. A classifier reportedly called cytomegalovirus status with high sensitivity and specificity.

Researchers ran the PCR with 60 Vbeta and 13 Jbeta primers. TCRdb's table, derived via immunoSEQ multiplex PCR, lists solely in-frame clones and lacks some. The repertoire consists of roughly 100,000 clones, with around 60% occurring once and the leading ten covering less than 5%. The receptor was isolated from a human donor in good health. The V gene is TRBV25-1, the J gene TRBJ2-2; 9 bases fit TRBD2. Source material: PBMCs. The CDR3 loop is CASSQGRVLAGYTGELFF. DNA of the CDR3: TGTGCCAGCAGTCAAGGGCGGGTTCTAGCGGGGTACACCGGGGAGCTGTTTTTT.